This T cell receptor (beta chain) emerged from a study of blood T cell repertoires in COVID-19. About the research overall: The United States, Italy and Spain supplied acute and convalescent COVID-19 samples. PBMCs, B-cell-depleted T cells, or T cells provided the cDNA or gDNA that made up the material.

Authors' methods: Reference gene primer amplification gave nucleated cell count estimates. Measured with immunoSEQ multiplex PCR; TCRdb has only the in-frame clones, and not every one. The DNA was the basis for D and trimming; V, J and clone size are from that table. The sample yields approximately 180,000 clones, approximately 90% seen once. The CDR3 is 14 amino acids. Per the germline V gene, CDR1 is LNHDA and CDR2 is SQIVND (reference sequence). Trimming took 5 bases from V and 1 from J, leaving 12 bases between them. This clone appeared a few times. The J gene is TRBJ2-7, the V gene TRBV19; D possibly corresponds to TRBD2 (6 bases). Sequenced material: peripheral blood. The receptor was derived from a human donor in a cohort sampled during active COVID-19. The CDR3 DNA reads TGTGCCAGTAGTTCCCCGGAGGGGTCCTACGAGCAGTACTTC. Translated: CASSSPEGSYEQYF.